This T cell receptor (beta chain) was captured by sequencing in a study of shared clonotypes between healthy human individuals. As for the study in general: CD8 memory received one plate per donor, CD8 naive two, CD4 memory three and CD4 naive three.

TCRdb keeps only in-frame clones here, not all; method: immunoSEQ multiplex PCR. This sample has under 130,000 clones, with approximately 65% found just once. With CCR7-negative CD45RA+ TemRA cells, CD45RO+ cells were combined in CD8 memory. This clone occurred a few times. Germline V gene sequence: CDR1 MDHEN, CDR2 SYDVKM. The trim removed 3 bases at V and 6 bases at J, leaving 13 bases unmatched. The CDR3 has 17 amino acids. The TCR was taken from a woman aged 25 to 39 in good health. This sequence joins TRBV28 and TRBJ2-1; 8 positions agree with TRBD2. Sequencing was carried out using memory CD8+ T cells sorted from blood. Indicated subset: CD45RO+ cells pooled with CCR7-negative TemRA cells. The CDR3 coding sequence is TGTGCCAGCAGTTTTTCAGAAGCGGGAGTTTTAAGCAATGAGCAGTTCTTC. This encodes CASSFSEAGVLSNEQFF. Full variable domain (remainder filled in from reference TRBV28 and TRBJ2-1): DVKVTQSSRYLVKRTGEKVFLECVQDMDHENMFWYRQDPGLGLRLIYFSYDVKMKEKGDIPEGYSVSREKKERFSLILESASTNQTSMYLCASSFSEAGVLSNEQFFGPGTRLTVL.